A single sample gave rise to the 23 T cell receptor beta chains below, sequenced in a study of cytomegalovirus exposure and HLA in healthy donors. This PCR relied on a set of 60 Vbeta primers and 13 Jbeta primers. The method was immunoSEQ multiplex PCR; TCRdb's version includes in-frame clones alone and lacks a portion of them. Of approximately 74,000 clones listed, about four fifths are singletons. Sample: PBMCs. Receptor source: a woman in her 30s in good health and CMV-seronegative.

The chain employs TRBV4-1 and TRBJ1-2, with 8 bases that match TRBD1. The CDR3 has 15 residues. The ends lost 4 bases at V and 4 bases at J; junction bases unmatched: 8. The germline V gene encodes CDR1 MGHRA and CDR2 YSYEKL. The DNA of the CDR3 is TGCGCCAGCAGCCCCAATCCACAGGGGGTCTATGGCTACACCTTC. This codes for CASSPNPQGVYGYTF.

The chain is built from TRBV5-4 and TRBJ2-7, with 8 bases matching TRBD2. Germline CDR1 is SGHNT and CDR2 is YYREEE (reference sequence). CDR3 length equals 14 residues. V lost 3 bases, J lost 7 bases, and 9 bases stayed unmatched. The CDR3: CASSSGGLEGEQYF. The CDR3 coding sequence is TGTGCCAGCAGCTCGGGGGGGCTTGAAGGAGAGCAGTACTTC.

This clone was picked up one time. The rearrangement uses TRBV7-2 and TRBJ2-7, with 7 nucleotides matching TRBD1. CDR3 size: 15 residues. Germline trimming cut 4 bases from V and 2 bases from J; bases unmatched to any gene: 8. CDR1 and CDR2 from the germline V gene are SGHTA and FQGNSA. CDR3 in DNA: TGTGCCAGCAGCTCTCGACAACAGGGGACCTACGAGCAGTACTTC. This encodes CASSSRQQGTYEQYF.

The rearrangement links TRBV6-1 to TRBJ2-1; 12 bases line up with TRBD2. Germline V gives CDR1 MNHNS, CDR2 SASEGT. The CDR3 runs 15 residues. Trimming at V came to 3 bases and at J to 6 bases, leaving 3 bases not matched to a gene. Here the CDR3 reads CASSDPSGGANEQFF. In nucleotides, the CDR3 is TGTGCCAGCAGTGACCCTAGCGGGGGGGCCAATGAGCAGTTCTTC.

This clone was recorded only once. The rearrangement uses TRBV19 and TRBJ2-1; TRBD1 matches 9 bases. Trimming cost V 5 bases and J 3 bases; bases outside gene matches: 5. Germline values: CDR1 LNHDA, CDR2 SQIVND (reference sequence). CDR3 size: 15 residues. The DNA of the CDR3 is TGTGCCAGTAGTCTTAACAGGGGGCTCTACAATGAGCAGTTCTTC. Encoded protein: CASSLNRGLYNEQFF.

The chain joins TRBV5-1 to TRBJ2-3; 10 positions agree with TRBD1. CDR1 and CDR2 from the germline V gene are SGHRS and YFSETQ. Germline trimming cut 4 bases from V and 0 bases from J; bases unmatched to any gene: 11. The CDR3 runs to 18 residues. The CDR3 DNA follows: TGCGCCAGCAGCGTACCGGGACAGGGGACCAATAGCACAGATACGCAGTATTTT. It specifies CASSVPGQGTNSTDTQYF.

The CDR3: CASSWPFGGPTSGTSTDTQYF. Written as DNA, the CDR3 is TGCGCCAGCAGCTGGCCTTTCGGCGGCCCTACTAGCGGCACTAGCACAGATACGCAGTATTTT. The chain employs TRBV5-1 and TRBJ2-3; TRBD2 matches at 8 bases. With 3 bases clipped from V and 0 bases from J, the junction kept 21 bases outside the gene matches. CDR1 and CDR2 (germline): SGHRS, YFSETQ. The CDR3 is made up of 21 amino acids. The full variable domain, with the rest looked up from reference TRBV5-1 and TRBJ2-3, is KAGVTQTPRYLIKTRGQQVTLSCSPISGHRSVSWYQQTPGQGLQFLFEYFSETQRNKGNFPGRFSGRQFSNSRSEMNVSTLELGDSALYLCASSWPFGGPTSGTSTDTQYFGPGTRLTVL.

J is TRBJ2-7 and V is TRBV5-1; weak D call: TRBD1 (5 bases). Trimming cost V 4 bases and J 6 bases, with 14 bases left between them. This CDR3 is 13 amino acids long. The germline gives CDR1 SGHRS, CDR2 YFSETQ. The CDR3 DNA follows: TGCGCCAGCAGCGCTCTGAGGACACGCGAGCAGTACTTC. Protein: CASSALRTREQYF.

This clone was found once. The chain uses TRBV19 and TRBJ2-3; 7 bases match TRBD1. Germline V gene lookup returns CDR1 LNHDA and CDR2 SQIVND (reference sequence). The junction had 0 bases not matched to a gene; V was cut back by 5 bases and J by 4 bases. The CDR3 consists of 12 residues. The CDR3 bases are TGTGCCAGTAGTCAGGGGGCAGATACGCAGTATTTT. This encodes CASSQGADTQYF.

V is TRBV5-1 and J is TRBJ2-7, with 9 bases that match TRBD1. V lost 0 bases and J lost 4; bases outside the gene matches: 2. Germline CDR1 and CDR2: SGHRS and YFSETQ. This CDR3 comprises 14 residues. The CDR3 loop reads CASSLGQGGYEQYF. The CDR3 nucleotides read TGCGCCAGCAGCTTGGGACAGGGGGGGTACGAGCAGTACTTC.

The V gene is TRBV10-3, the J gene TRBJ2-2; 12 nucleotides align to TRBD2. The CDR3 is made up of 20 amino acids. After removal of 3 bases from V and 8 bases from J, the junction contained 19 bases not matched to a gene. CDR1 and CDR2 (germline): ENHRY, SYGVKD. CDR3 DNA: TGTGCCATCAGTGACCAAAAAAGTGGACTAGCGGGGCCGTACTCGGGGGAGCTGTTTTTT. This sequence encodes CAISDQKSGLAGPYSGELFF.

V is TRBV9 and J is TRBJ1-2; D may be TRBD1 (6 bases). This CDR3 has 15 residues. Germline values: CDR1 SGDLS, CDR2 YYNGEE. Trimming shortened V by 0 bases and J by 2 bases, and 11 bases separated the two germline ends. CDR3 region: CASSVGQGWNYGYTF. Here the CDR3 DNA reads TGTGCCAGCAGCGTAGGGCAGGGGTGGAACTATGGCTACACCTTC.

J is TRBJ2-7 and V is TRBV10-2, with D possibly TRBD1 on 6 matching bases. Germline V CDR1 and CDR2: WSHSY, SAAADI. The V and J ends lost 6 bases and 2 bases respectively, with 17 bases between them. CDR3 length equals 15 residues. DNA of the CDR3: TGCGCCAGCAGCCACCCACCGGACAGCCCCTACGAGCAGTACTTC. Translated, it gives CASSHPPDSPYEQYF.

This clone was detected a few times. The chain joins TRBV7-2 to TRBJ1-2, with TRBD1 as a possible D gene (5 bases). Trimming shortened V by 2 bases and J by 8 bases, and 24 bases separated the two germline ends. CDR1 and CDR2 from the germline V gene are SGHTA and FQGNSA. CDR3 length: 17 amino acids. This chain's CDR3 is CASSLIRSDRPLDGYTF. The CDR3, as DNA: TGTGCCAGCAGCTTAATCAGGAGCGACAGACCTCTTGACGGCTACACCTTC.

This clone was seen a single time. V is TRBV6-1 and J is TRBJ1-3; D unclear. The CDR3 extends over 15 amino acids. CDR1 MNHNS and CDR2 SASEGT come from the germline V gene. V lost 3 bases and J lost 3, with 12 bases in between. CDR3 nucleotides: TGTGCCAGCAGTGACCACTTCGGGGTTGGAAACACCATATATTTT. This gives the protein CASSDHFGVGNTIYF.

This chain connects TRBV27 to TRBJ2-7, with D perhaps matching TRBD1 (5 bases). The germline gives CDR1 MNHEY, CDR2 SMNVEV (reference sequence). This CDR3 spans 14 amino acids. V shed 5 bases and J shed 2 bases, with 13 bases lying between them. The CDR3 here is CASSNRQLAYEQYF. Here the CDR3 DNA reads TGTGCCAGCAGTAACCGACAGCTAGCCTACGAGCAGTACTTC.

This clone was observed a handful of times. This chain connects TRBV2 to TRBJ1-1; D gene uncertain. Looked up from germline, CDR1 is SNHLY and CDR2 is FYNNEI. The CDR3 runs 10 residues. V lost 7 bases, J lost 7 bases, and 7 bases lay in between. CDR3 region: CASKHREAFF. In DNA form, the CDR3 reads TGTGCCAGCAAACACCGTGAAGCTTTCTTT.

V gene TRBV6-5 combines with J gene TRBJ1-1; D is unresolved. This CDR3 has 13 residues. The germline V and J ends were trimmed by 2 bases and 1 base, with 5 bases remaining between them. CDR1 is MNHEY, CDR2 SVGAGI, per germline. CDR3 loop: CASSYEGNTEAFF. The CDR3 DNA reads TGTGCCAGCAGTTACGAGGGGAACACTGAAGCTTTCTTT.

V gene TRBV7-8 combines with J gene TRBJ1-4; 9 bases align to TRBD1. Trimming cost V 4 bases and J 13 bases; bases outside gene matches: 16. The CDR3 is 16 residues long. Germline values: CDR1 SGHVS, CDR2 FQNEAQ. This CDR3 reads CASSSRGGTGKEGLFF. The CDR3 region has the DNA TGTGCCAGCAGCTCAAGGGGGGGGACAGGGAAAGAGGGACTGTTTTTT.

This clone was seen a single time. The CDR3 nucleotides are TGTGCCAGCAGCTTAGGCCGGGGGGGAAATGGCTACACCTTC. Residues: CASSLGRGGNGYTF. The chain recombines TRBV13 with TRBJ1-2; tentatively, D is TRBD1 (5 bases). V was shortened by 0 bases and J by 6 bases, with 11 bases between the two germline ends. Germline assignment: CDR1 PRHDT and CDR2 FYEKMQ (reference sequence). The CDR3 has 14 amino acids.

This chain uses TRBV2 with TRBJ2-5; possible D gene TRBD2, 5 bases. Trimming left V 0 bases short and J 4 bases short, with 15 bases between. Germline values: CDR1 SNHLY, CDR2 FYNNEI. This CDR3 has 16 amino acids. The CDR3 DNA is TGTGCCAGCAGTGAAGCTGTGTCGCGGGCTTTAGAGACCCAGTACTTC. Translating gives CASSEAVSRALETQYF. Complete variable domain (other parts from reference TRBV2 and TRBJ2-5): EPEVTQTPSHQVTQMGQEVILRCVPISNHLYFYWYRQILGQKVEFLVSFYNNEISEKSEIFDDQFSVERPDGSNFTLKIRSTKLEDSAMYFCASSEAVSRALETQYFGPGTRLLVL.

The CDR3: CASSQDQGWELFF. DNA for the CDR3: TGCGCCAGCAGCCAAGATCAGGGGTGGGAGCTGTTTTTT. The chain links TRBV4-1 to TRBJ2-2, with D possibly being TRBD1 (6 bases). The CDR3 extends over 13 amino acids. In germline, CDR1 is MGHRA, CDR2 YSYEKL. The V end was cut by 0 bases, the J end by 9 bases, with 8 bases between.

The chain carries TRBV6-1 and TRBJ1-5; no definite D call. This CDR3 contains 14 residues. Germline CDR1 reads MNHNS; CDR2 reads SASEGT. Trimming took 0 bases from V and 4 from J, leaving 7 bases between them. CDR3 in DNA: TGTGCCAGCAGTGAAGCGACGGAGAATCAGCCCCAGCATTTT. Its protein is CASSEATENQPQHF.